The T cell receptor beta chain under discussion was sequenced for a study of shared clonotypes between healthy human individuals. Sequencing was performed with immunoSEQ multiplex PCR; in TCRdb, only in-frame clones are kept and a portion is missing. The sample has roughly 810,000 clones; 96% are singletons. Whole-study findings and limits: Naive CD4 clonotypes were shared across several donors at approximately 5.3%.

CDR3 size: 16 residues. Deletions cut 4 bases from V and 2 bases from J, with 14 bases between. Germline-derived CDR1 and CDR2 are MNHEY and SMNVEV (reference sequence). Positively selected for CCR7, the CD45RO-negative cells used as naive CD8 cells excluded terminally differentiated effector memory CD45RA+ cells. As for this clone: The antigen is unknown.

The gene calls are TRBV27 and TRBJ2-2, with a tentative D call TRBD2 (5 bases). This receptor was identified in a man aged 30 to 45 in good health. The sample consisted of naive CD8+ T cells sorted from blood. As DNA, the CDR3 is TGTGCCAGCAGTTCCCCCCTCGGGAAAAACACCGGGGAGCTGTTTTTT. Amino acids: CASSSPLGKNTGELFF.